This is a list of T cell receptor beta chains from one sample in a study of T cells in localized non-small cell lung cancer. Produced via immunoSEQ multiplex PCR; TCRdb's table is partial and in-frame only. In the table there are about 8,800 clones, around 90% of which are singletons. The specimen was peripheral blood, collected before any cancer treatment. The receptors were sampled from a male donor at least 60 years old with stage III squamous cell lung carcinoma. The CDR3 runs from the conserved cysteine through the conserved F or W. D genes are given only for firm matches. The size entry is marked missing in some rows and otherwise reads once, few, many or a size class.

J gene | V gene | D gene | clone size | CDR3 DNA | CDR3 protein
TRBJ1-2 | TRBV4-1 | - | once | TGCGCCAGCAGCGCGGACCCCGGGGAATATGGCTACACCTTC | CASSADPGEYGYTF
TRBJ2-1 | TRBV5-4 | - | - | TGTGCCAGCAGCTTCATCGGACGACTCAATGAGCAGTTCTTC | CASSFIGRLNEQFF
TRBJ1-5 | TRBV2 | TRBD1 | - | TGTGCCAGCAGTTACAGGGGGCTCAATCAGCCCCAGCATTTT | CASSYRGLNQPQHF
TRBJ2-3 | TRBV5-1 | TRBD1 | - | TGCGCCAGCGGACAGGGGCGCACAGATACGCAGTATTTT | CASGQGRTDTQYF
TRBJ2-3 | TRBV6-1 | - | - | TGTGCCAGCGGCCGGGGGGCTGGGGATACGCAGTATTTT | CASGRGAGDTQYF
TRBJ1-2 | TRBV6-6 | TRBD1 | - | TGTGCCAGCAGTTACTCGGGACAGGCGAACTATGGCTACACCTTC | CASSYSGQANYGYTF
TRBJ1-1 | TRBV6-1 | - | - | TGTGCCAGCAGTCGAATAGGGGGTGCAGCTTTCTTT | CASSRIGGAAFF
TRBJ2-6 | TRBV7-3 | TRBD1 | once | TGTGCCAGCAGCTTACTTGGAATGACAGGGGAAAGCTCTGGGGCCAACGTCCTGACTTTC | CASSLLGMTGESSGANVLTF
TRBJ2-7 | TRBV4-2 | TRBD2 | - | TGTGCCAGCAGCCAAGACGGGACTAGCGGGGGGGAGCAGTACTTC | CASSQDGTSGGEQYF
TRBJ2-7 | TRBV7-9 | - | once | TGTGCCAGCAGTCCCGAAAACTCCTACGAGCAGTACTTC | CASSPENSYEQYF
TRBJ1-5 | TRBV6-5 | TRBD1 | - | TGTGCCAGCAGCAGGGACAGGGCGAACAATCAGCCCCAGCATTTT | CASSRDRANNQPQHF
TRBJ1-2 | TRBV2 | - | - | TGTGCCAGCAGTCTGGACAGCGGGTCGGACACCTTC | CASSLDSGSDTF
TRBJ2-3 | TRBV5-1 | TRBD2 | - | TGCGCCAGCAGCGCTCTCTTCCTCGCTAGCGGGACAGATACGCAGTATTTT | CASSALFLASGTDTQYF
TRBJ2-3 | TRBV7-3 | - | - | TGTGCCAGCAGCTTAAGCGGCGGGGTGGCAGATACGCAGTATTTT | CASSLSGGVADTQYF
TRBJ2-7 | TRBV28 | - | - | TGTGCCAGCAGCTCCCCCCTGGGGGCGTTCTCGATAAGCGAGCAGTACTTC | CASSSPLGAFSISEQYF
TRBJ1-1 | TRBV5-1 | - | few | TGCGCCAGCAGCTCCAGAATAGACAGCACTGAAGCTTTCTTT | CASSSRIDSTEAFF
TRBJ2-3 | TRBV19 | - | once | TGTGCCAGTAGTGCCGCGGGCAATACGCAGTATTTT | CASSAAGNTQYF
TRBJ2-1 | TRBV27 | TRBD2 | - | TGTGCCAGCAGTCCCCTAGCGGGGGGACACAATGAGCAGTTCTTC | CASSPLAGGHNEQFF
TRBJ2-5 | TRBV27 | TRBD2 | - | TGTGCCAGCAGTTTATCGGGACTAACGTTTCAGGAGACCCAGTACTTC | CASSLSGLTFQETQYF
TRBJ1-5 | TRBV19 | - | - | TGTGCCAGTAATTATAGGGCCAGCCACAATCAGCCCCAGCATTTT | CASNYRASHNQPQHF
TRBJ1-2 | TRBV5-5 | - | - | TGTGCCAGCAGCTTGGGAGGGGTTGGGGGCGCATATGGCTACACCTTC | CASSLGGVGGAYGYTF
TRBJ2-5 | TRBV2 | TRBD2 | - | TGTGCCAGCAGTGATGGGACTAGCGGAAATCAAGAGACCCAGTACTTC | CASSDGTSGNQETQYF
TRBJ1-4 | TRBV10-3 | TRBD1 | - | TGTGCCATCAGAGGACAGGGAATGAGTGAAAAACTGTTTTTT | CAIRGQGMSEKLFF
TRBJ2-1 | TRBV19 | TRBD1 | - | TGTGCCAGTAGGACCCAACAGGGGGCTTCCTACAATGAGCAGTTCTTC | CASRTQQGASYNEQFF
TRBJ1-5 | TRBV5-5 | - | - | TGTGCCAGCAGCCAAGATATCAGCAATCAGCCCCAGCATTTT | CASSQDISNQPQHF
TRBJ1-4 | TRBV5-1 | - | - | TGCGCCAGCAGCTTGGAACAGGGTAACGGAAAACTGTTTTTT | CASSLEQGNGKLFF
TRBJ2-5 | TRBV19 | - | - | TGTGCCAGTAGTGAACACCTACAAGAGACCCAGTACTTC | CASSEHLQETQYF
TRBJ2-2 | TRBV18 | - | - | TGTGCCAGCTCACCTGCTGCAGTCACCGGGGAGCTGTTTTTT | CASSPAAVTGELFF
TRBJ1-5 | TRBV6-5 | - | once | TGTGCCAGCAGTTACCGAGAAGCTTATCAGCCCCAGCATTTT | CASSYREAYQPQHF
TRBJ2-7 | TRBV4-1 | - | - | TGCGCCAGCAGCCAAGAGTCCAGGTATGGCATCCAGTACTTC | CASSQESRYGIQYF
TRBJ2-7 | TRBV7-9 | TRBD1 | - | TGTGCCACCTCAACCGGGACAGGGGGCTACGAGCAGTACTTC | CATSTGTGGYEQYF
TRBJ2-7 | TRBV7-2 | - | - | TGTGCCAGCAGCTTAGTGGGTGGCTACGAGCAGTACTTC | CASSLVGGYEQYF
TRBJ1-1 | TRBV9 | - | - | TGTGCCAGCAGCGTGATGATGAACACTGAAGCTTTCTTT | CASSVMMNTEAFF
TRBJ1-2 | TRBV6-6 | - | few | TGTGCCAGCAGCCCCCTGGGACCTAACTATGGCTACACCTTC | CASSPLGPNYGYTF
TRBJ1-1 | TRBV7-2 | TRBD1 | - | TGTGCCAGCAGATATACAGGGGAGAACACTGAAGCTTTCTTT | CASRYTGENTEAFF